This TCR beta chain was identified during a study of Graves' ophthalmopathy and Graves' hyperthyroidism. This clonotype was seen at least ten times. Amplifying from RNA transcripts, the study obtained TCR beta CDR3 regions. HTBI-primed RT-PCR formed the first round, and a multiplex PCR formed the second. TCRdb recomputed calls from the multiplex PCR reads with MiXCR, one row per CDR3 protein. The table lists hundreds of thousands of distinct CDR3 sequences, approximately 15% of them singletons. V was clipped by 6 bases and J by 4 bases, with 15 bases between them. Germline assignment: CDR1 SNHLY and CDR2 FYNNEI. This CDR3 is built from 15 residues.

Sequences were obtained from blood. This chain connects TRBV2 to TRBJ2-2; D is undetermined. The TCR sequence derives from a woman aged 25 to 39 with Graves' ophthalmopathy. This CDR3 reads CASRHDRLGTGELFF. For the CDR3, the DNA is TGTGCCAGCAGGCACGACCGGCTAGGCACCGGGGAGCTGTTTTTT.